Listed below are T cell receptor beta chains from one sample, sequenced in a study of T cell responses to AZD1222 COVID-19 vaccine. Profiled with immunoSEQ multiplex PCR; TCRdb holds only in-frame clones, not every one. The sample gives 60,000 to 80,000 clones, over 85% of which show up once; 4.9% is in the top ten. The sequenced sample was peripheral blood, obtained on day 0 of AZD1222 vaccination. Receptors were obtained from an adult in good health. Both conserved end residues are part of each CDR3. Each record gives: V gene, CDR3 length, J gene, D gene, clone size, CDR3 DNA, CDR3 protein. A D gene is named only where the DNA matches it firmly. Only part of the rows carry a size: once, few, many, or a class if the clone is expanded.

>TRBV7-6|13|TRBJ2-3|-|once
TGTGCCAGCAGCTCCCCCGCACGGGGTAGTCAGTATTTT
CASSSPARGSQYF
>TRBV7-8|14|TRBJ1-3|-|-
TGTGCCAGCAGCTTAGATCATACCAGAAACACCATATATTTT
CASSLDHTRNTIYF
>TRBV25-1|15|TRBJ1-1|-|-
TGTGCCAGCAGTGAATTCTCCGGGGGGCTTACTGAAGCTTTCTTT
CASSEFSGGLTEAFF
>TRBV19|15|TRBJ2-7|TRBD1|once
TGTGCCAGTAGTGCTCGGGACAGGGGCTTCCACGAGCAGTACTTC
CASSARDRGFHEQYF
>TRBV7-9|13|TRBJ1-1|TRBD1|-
TGTGCCAGCAGTGCGGGACAGGGCACTGAAGCTTTCTTT
CASSAGQGTEAFF
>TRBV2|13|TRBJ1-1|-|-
TGTGCCAGCAGATTTGGGGTGCTCACTGAAGCTTTCTTT
CASRFGVLTEAFF
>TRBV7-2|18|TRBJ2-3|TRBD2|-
TGTGCCAGCAGCTTAGTGGGGACTAGCGGGGTGAGGACAGATACGCAGTATTTT
CASSLVGTSGVRTDTQYF
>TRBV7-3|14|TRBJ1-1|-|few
TGTGCCAGCAGCCTCAATTCGGAGAACACTGAAGCTTTCTTT
CASSLNSENTEAFF
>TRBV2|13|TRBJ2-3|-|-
TGTGCCAGCAGTGAAGAGTCCAGGGATACGCAGTATTTT
CASSEESRDTQYF
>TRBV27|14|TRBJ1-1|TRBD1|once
TGTGCCAGCAGCTCCAGGACAGGGGGCACTGAAGCTTTCTTT
CASSSRTGGTEAFF
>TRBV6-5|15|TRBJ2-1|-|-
TGTGCCAGTAGGGGCGACAGGAGCTCCTACAATGAGCAGTTCTTC
CASRGDRSSYNEQFF
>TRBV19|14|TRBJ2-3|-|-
TGTGCCAGTAGTATCGGGTCTTACACAGATACGCAGTATTTT
CASSIGSYTDTQYF
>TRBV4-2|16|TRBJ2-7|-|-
TGTGCCAGCAGCCAAGAGAACCGACGAAGCTCCTACGAGCAGTACTTC
CASSQENRRSSYEQYF
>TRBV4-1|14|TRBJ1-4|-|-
TGCGCCAGCAGTCGGGCGGGGGGAAATGAAAAACTGTTTTTT
CASSRAGGNEKLFF
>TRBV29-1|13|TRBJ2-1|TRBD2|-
TGCAGCGCAGGACTAGCGGGGGACAATGAGCAGTTCTTC
CSAGLAGDNEQFF
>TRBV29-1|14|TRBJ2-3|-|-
TGCAGCGTTGGTAGCGGTTCTAGCACAGATACGCAGTATTTT
CSVGSGSSTDTQYF
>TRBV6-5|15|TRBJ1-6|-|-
TGTGCCAGCAGTCCGACAGATACATATAATTCACCCCTCCACTTT
CASSPTDTYNSPLHF
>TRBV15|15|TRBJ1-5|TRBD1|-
TGTGCCACCAGCACCCACAGGGGGCTGGCTGTAGGCCAGCATTTT
CATSTHRGLAVGQHF
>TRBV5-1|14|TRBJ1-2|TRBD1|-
TGCGCCAGCAGCTATGGGACAGGGGAAAGTGGCTACACCTTC
CASSYGTGESGYTF
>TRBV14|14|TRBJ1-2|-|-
TGTGCCAGCAGCCAAGATATCTTGCAGGGTGGCTACACCTTC
CASSQDILQGGYTF
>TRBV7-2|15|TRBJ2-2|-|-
TGTGCCAGCAGCTTAGGTCAGGGGTGGCCCGGGGAGCTGTTTTTT
CASSLGQGWPGELFF
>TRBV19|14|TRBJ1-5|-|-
TGTGCCAGTACCGCGGTAGGGGTTTATCAGCCCCAGCATTTT
CASTAVGVYQPQHF
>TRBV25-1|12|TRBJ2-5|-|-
TGTGCCAGCAGTGGAAACCAAGAGACCCAGTACTTC
CASSGNQETQYF
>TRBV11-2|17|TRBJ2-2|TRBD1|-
TGTGCCAGCAGCTTAGGCACAGGGGGCTATAACACCGGGGAGCTGTTTTTT
CASSLGTGGYNTGELFF
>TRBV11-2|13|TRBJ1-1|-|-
TGTGCCAGCAGCTTACAGGGGTCCACTGAAGCTTTCTTT
CASSLQGSTEAFF
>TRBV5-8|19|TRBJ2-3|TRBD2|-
TGTGCCAGCAGCTTGGCCGTACTAGCGGGGGGATCCAGCACAGATACGCAGTATTTT
CASSLAVLAGGSSTDTQYF
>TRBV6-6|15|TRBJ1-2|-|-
TGTGCCAGCAGTTACACACCAGCGCACAACTATGGCTACACCTTC
CASSYTPAHNYGYTF
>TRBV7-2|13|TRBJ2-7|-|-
TGTGCCAGCAGCTTAGCAGTGTCCTACGAGCAGTACTTC
CASSLAVSYEQYF
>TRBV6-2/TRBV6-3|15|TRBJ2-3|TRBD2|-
TGTGCCAGCAGTTATGTAGCGGGGGGCGCAGATACGCAGTATTTT
CASSYVAGGADTQYF
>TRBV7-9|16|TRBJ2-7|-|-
TGTGCCAGCAGCTTAGCGGGCCGAATCACTACCTACGAGCAGTACTTC
CASSLAGRITTYEQYF
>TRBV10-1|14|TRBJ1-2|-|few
TGCGCCAGCAGTGAGTCCGGGATAAACTATGGCTACACCTTC
CASSESGINYGYTF
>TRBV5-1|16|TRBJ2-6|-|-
TGCGCCAGCAGGTTAGGGAGTTCGACTGGGGCCAACGTCCTGACTTTC
CASRLGSSTGANVLTF
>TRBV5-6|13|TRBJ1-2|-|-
TGTGCCAGCAGCATCAGACAGGACTTTGGCTACACCTTC
CASSIRQDFGYTF
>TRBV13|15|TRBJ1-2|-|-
TGTGCCAGCAGCTCGAGGACACTGGGGGACTATGGCTACACCTTC
CASSSRTLGDYGYTF
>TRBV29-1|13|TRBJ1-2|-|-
TGCAGCGTTGAGTATATACAGGGCAATGGCTACACCTTC
CSVEYIQGNGYTF
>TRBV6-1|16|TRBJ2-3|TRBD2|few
TGTGCCAGCAGTGGACCTAGCGGGGGCTTGGGAGATACGCAGTATTTT
CASSGPSGGLGDTQYF
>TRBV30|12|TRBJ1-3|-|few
TGTGCCCAACAGGGAGGTGGAAACACCATATATTTT
CAQQGGGNTIYF
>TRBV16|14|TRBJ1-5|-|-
TGTGCCAGCAGCCAATGGGCTATCAATCAGCCCCAGCATTTT
CASSQWAINQPQHF
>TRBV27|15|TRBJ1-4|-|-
TGTGCCAGCAGTCCTGTCCGGGACGGGAATGAAAAACTGTTTTTT
CASSPVRDGNEKLFF
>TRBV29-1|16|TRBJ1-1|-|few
TGCAGCGTTAGCGATATTACAGGACACTCGAACACTGAAGCTTTCTTT
CSVSDITGHSNTEAFF
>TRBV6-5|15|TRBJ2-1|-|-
TGTGCCAGCAGACCCACAGGGTTAAGAGGGCATGAGCAGTTCTTC
CASRPTGLRGHEQFF
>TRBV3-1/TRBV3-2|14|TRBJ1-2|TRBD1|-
TGTGCCAGCAGCCAAGGGGACAGATTCTATGGCTACACCTTC
CASSQGDRFYGYTF
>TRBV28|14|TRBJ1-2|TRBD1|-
TGTGCCAGCAGGACGGGACAGGGTAACTATGGCTACACCTTC
CASRTGQGNYGYTF
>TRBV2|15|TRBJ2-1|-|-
TGTGCCAGCAGTGAGTCGACACCGTCCTACAATGAGCAGTTCTTC
CASSESTPSYNEQFF
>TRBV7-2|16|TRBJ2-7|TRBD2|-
TGTGCCAGCAGCGTAGCTAGCGGGGGGACCCCCTACGAGCAGTACTTC
CASSVASGGTPYEQYF
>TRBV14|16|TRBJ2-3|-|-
TGTGCCAGCAGCCAAGCCGGACAAGGAGGAACTGATACGCAGTATTTT
CASSQAGQGGTDTQYF
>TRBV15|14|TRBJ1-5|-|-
TGTGCCACCAGCAACGACAATAGCAATCAGCCCCAGCATTTT
CATSNDNSNQPQHF